This T cell receptor (beta chain) was identified in a study of blood T cell repertoires in COVID-19. The germline V gene has CDR1 GTSNPN and CDR2 SVGIG (reference sequence). V lost 1 base to trimming and J lost 13 bases; unmatched junction nucleotides: 9. The CDR3 sequence is 13 residues long. As handled by the study authors: Amplification of reference gene primers was used by the study to estimate nucleated cell counts. Sequencing used immunoSEQ multiplex PCR; TCRdb keeps in-frame clones, though not all of them. That table furnishes V, J and clone size, whereas the DNA furnished D and trimming. The profile shows 150,000 to 200,000 clones, 65% to 90% of them singletons. Cohorts were based on clinical histories the participants reported. Two negative PCRs, clearance, or symptom resolution characterized the recovered Cohort 3 donors.

The sequence came from a man in his forties or fifties who had recovered from COVID-19. Material: PBMCs or T cells enriched from blood (not recorded which). The chain recombines TRBV30 with TRBJ1-4; 7 nucleotides match TRBD1. Here the CDR3 DNA reads TGTGCCTGGAGTGGAGACAGGGTCTCGGGACTGTTTTTT. Translating it yields CAWSGDRVSGLFF. Based on the CDR3 plus reference TRBV30 and TRBJ1-4, the full variable domain is SQTIHQWPATLVQPVGSPLSLECTVEGTSNPNLYWYRQAAGRGLQLLFYSVGIGQISSEVPQNLSASRPQDRQFILSSKKLLLSDSGFYLCAWSGDRVSGLFFGSGTQLSVL.